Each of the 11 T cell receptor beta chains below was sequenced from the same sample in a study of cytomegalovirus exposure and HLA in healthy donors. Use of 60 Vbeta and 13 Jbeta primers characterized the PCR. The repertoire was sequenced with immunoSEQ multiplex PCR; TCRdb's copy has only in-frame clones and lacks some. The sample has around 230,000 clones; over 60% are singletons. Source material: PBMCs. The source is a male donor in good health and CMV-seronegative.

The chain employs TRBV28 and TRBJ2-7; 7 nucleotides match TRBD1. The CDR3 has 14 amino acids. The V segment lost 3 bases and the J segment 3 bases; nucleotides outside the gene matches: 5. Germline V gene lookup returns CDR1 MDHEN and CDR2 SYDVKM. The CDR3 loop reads CASSFQGQLYEQYF. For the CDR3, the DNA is TGTGCCAGCAGTTTCCAGGGACAGCTCTACGAGCAGTACTTC.

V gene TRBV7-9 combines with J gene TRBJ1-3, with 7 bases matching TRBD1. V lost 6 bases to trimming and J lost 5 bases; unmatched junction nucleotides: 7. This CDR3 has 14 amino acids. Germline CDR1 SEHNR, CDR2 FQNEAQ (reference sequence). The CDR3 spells CASRSTGFRNTIYF. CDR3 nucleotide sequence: TGTGCCAGCAGATCGACAGGGTTTCGAAACACCATATATTTT.

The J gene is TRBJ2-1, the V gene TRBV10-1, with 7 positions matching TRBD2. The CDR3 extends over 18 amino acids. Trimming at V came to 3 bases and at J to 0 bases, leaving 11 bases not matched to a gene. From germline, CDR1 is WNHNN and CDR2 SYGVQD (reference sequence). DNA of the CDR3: TGCGCCAGCAGTGATCCGGTTCTAGCGGAAAGCTCCTACAATGAGCAGTTCTTC. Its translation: CASSDPVLAESSYNEQFF.

CDR3 residues: CASSADGTYEQYF. The CDR3 coding sequence is TGTGCCAGCAGCGCGGACGGGACCTACGAGCAGTACTTC. The chain joins TRBV13 to TRBJ2-7; D possibly corresponds to TRBD2 (5 bases). CDR1 is PRHDT and CDR2 is FYEKMQ in the germline V gene (reference sequence). Deletions cut 5 bases from V and 2 bases from J, with 10 bases between. The length of the CDR3 is 13 residues.

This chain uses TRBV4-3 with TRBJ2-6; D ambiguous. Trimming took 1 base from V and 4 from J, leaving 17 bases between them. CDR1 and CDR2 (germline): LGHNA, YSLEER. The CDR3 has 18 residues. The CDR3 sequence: CASSQALGSALGANVLTF. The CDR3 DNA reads TGCGCCAGCAGCCAAGCTCTTGGCTCCGCCCTCGGGGCCAACGTCCTGACTTTC.

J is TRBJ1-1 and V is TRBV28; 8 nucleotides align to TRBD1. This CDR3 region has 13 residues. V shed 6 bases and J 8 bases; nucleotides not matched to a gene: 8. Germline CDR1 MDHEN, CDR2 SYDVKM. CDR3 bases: TGTGCCAGCAGACGACAGGGGATGGTCGAAGCTTTCTTT. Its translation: CASRRQGMVEAFF.

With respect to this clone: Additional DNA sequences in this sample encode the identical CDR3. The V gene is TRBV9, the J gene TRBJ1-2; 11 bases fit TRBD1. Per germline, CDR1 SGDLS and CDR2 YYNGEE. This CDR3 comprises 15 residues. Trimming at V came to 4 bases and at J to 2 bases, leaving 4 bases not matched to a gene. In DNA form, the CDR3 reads TGTGCCAGCAGCCCCCGGGACAGGGGGAACTATGGCTACACCTTC. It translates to CASSPRDRGNYGYTF.

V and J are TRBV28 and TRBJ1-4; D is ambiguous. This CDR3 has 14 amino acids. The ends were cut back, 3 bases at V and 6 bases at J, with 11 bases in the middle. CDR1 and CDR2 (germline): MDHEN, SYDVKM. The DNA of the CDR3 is TGTGCCAGCAGTTTTGTAGACATTTATGAAAAACTGTTTTTT. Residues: CASSFVDIYEKLFF.

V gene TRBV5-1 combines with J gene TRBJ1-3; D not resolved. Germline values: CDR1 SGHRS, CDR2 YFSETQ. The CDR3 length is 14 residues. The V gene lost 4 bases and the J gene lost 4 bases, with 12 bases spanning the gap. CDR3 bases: TGCGCCAGCAGCCCGAGGGAGTCAGGAAACACCATATATTTT. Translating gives CASSPRESGNTIYF.

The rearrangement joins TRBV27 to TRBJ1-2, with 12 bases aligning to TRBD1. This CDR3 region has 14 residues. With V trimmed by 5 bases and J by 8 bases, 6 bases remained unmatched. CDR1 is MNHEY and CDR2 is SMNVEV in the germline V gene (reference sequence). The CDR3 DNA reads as TGTGCCAGCAGTCTGGGACAGGGGGCGAGGGGCTACACCTTC. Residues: CASSLGQGARGYTF.

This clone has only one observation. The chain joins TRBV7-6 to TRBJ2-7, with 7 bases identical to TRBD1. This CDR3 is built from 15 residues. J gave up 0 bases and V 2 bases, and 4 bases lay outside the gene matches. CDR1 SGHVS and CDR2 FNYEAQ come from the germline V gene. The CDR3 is CASSLSDRSSYEQYF. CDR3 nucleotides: TGTGCCAGCAGCTTATCGGACAGGAGCTCCTACGAGCAGTACTTC.